This T cell receptor (beta chain) was sequenced during a study of T cells in Graves' hyperthyroidism and ophthalmopathy. Regarding the study as a whole: The model forecast ophthalmopathy, anticipating it by a median around 6.5 months before onset. Stable hyperthyroidism was told apart from ophthalmopathy by a model built on 13 V-J features.

V lost 3 bases and J lost 8, with 11 bases in between. This CDR3 region has 13 residues. Germline lookup yields CDR1 LNHDA and CDR2 SQIVND (reference sequence). This clonotype was seen a few times. The target antigen is unknown. TCR beta CDR3 sequences were amplified from RNA transcripts. During a first-round RT-PCR of the TCR CDR3, the HTBI primer set was used. MiXCR was run by TCRdb on the multiplex PCR reads, yielding one entry per CDR3 protein. The sample includes about 400,000 distinct CDR3 sequences, about 14% of them seen just once. What was sequenced was blood. The rearrangement links TRBV19 to TRBJ2-1; D unclear. This clonotype originated in a man in his fifties or sixties with Graves' ophthalmopathy. In nucleotides, the CDR3 is TGTGCCAGTAGTATGGGGTCGCTGGATGAGCAGTTCTTC. Amino acid sequence: CASSMGSLDEQFF.